The 30 T cell receptor beta chains below all came from one sample that was sequenced in a study of human T cells and chemical hapten exposure. Each cDNA molecule in the library carried unique molecular identifiers. TCRdb recomputed calls from the reads with MiXCR, one row per CDR3 protein. Counted here are about 120,000 distinct CDR3 sequences, around 9% occurring once; the ten biggest clones make up approximately 1.5%. The starting material, unfractionated whole blood, was used for total RNA extraction. The sequencing sample was made of whole blood. The receptors come from a human donor in good health. Some clones in this sample may be carry-over from other donors' samples.

Ten or more counts support this clonotype. J is TRBJ2-3 and V is TRBV11-2; no clear D. Germline CDR1 and CDR2: SGHAT and FQNNGV. The CDR3 is made up of 14 amino acids. V was clipped by 2 bases and J by 1 base, with 7 bases between them. CDR3 bases: TGTGCCAGCAGCTTAACTGGCGGCACAGATACGCAGTATTTT. Protein: CASSLTGGTDTQYF.

Ten or more counts support this clonotype. The genes are TRBV6-2 or TRBV6-3 and TRBJ2-2; D is possibly TRBD1 (5 bases). Germline loops: CDR1 MNHEY, CDR2 SVGEGT. V was clipped by 10 bases and J by 8 bases, with 14 bases between them. The CDR3 length is 12 residues. CDR3 protein: CATSRVPGELFF. The CDR3 DNA follows: TGTGCCACCAGCAGGGTTCCGGGGGAGCTGTTTTTT.

This clonotype has at least ten counts. V and J are TRBV5-1 and TRBJ1-5; D gene unclear. V lost 0 bases, J lost 7 bases, and 11 bases lay in between. Germline values: CDR1 SGHRS, CDR2 YFSETQ. CDR3 length equals 14 residues. CDR3 sequence: CASSLAEGGQPQHF. Here the CDR3 DNA reads TGCGCCAGCAGCTTGGCCGAGGGTGGCCAGCCCCAGCATTTT.

This clonotype was seen a few times. The rearrangement links TRBV7-9 to TRBJ2-2; no reliable D call. The CDR3 sequence is 10 residues long. Germline V CDR1 and CDR2: SEHNR, FQNEAQ (reference sequence). V lost 10 bases and J 3 bases, leaving 3 bases between the germline ends. CDR3: CAIYTGELFF. Written as DNA, the CDR3 is TGTGCCATTTACACCGGGGAGCTGTTTTTT.

This clonotype was counted between two and nine times. The rearrangement links TRBV4-2 to TRBJ1-5; D uncertain. The CDR3 extends over 16 amino acids. The germline V gene encodes CDR1 LGHNA and CDR2 YNFKEQ. V was trimmed by 0 bases and J by 0 bases, leaving 9 bases between them. The CDR3 spells CASSQEITDSNQPQHF. CDR3 coding DNA: TGTGCCAGCAGCCAAGAAATAACCGATAGCAATCAGCCCCAGCATTTT.

The table lists this clonotype with many counts. The genes are TRBV6-1 and TRBJ2-3; D not certain. V shed 6 bases and J shed 0 bases, with 10 bases lying between them. CDR1 and CDR2 from the germline V gene are MNHNS and SASEGT. The CDR3 has 14 residues. The CDR3 bases are TGTGCCAGCAGACGGACGGACAGCACAGATACGCAGTATTTT. This encodes CASRRTDSTDTQYF.

This clonotype has a count of ten or more. The V and J genes are TRBV6-5 and TRBJ1-2, with D possibly matching TRBD1 (6 bases). Looked up from germline, CDR1 is MNHEY and CDR2 is SVGAGI. V lost 6 bases to trimming and J lost 3 bases, with 20 bases between them. This CDR3 region has 16 residues. This chain's CDR3 is CASRNFLTGVHYGYTF. The CDR3 DNA sequence: TGTGCCAGCAGAAACTTTTTGACAGGAGTCCACTATGGCTACACCTTC.

The chain uses TRBV27 and TRBJ2-2, with TRBD2 matching over 11 bases. Germline V lookup: CDR1 MNHEY, CDR2 SMNVEV (reference sequence). This CDR3 comprises 14 residues. The CDR3 nucleotides are TGTGCTACGCTAGCGGGGGGTTTCACCGGGGAGCTGTTTTTT. Protein: CATLAGGFTGELFF.

This chain links TRBV12-3 or TRBV12-4 with TRBJ2-7; the D gene is possibly TRBD1 (6 bases). The V end was cut by 4 bases, the J end by 2 bases, with 12 bases between. The CDR3 sequence is 14 residues long. The CDR3 reads CASSWLGQPYEQYF. CDR3 bases: TGTGCCAGCAGTTGGCTCGGACAGCCCTACGAGCAGTACTTC.

This clonotype was found a few times. The rearrangement links TRBV6-1 to TRBJ1-1; TRBD1 agrees at 8 bases. The germline gives CDR1 MNHNS, CDR2 SASEGT. Trimming at V came to 6 bases and at J to 4 bases, leaving 16 bases not matched to a gene. There are 17 residues in the CDR3. The CDR3 DNA sequence: TGTGCCAGCAGAGGCAGGGGGCGGTCCGGGGAGGTCACTGAAGCTTTCTTT. Translating it yields CASRGRGRSGEVTEAFF.

This clonotype occurred many times. The chain links TRBV6-1 to TRBJ1-3, with 11 nucleotides matching TRBD1. V gave up 3 bases and J gave up 4 bases; unmatched junction bases: 2. The CDR3 runs to 15 residues. In germline, CDR1 is MNHNS, CDR2 SASEGT. The CDR3 region has the DNA TGTGCCAGCAGTGAGGACAGGGGGCCAGGAAACACCATATATTTT. It yields the protein CASSEDRGPGNTIYF.

The gene calls are TRBV6-2 or TRBV6-3 and TRBJ1-2; D gene unclear. V was clipped by 2 bases and J by 0 bases, with 19 bases between them. Germline assignment: CDR1 MNHEY and CDR2 SVGEGT. CDR3 length equals 18 residues. The CDR3 bases are TGTGCCAGCAGTTACCGATCAACGGGCCCGACGTCTAACTATGGCTACACCTTC. It is translated as CASSYRSTGPTSNYGYTF.

This clonotype came up a few times. The V and J genes are TRBV21-1 and TRBJ2-1; the table names TRBD2, a call not compared with the DNA. TRBV21-1 is a recognized pseudogene. The CDR3 spans 16 residues. The CDR3 sequence: CASSKAGDRALGEQFF. DNA of the CDR3: TGTGCCAGCAGCAAAGCGGGAGACAGGGCCCTCGGGGAGCAGTTCTTC.

The rearrangement joins TRBV30 to TRBJ1-1; no clear D. With 0 bases removed from V and 5 bases from J, the gap between germline ends came to 10 bases. Germline CDR1 reads GTSNPN; CDR2 reads SVGIG (reference sequence). The CDR3 consists of 13 residues. This chain's CDR3 is CAWSVTASTEAFF. CDR3 sequence (DNA): TGTGCCTGGAGTGTTACAGCTAGTACTGAAGCTTTCTTT.

This clonotype was picked up a small number of times. The CDR3 region is CASSWTGIGLTEAFF. The CDR3 nucleotides are TGTGCCAGCAGCTGGACAGGGATTGGTTTAACTGAAGCTTTCTTT. The V gene is TRBV11-1, the J gene TRBJ1-1; 8 nucleotides match TRBD1. With 4 bases clipped from V and 5 bases from J, the junction kept 9 bases outside the gene matches. The CDR3 is made up of 15 amino acids. CDR1 and CDR2 from the germline V gene are SGHAT and FQDESV (reference sequence).

This clonotype was seen ten or more times. This sequence joins TRBV29-1 and TRBJ1-3; TRBD1 agrees at 7 bases. The CDR3 runs to 16 residues. Trimming cost V 2 bases and J 0 bases; bases outside gene matches: 7. Germline V CDR1 and CDR2: SQVTM, ANQGSEA. The CDR3 loop reads CSVETGTVPSGNTIYF. CDR3 sequence (DNA): TGCAGCGTTGAAACCGGGACAGTACCCTCTGGAAACACCATATATTTT.

CDR3 amino acids: CASSLGGETYEQYF. Here the CDR3 DNA reads TGTGCCAGCAGTTTAGGCGGGGAAACCTACGAGCAGTACTTC. This chain joins TRBV12-3 or TRBV12-4 and TRBJ2-7; D is possibly TRBD2 (6 bases). The CDR3 spans 14 residues. Deletions cut 1 base from V and 2 bases from J, with 9 bases between.

The genes are TRBV6-5 and TRBJ2-7; D gene uncertain. CDR3 size: 15 residues. Trimming left V 0 bases short and J 2 bases short, with 11 bases between. Germline lookup yields CDR1 MNHEY and CDR2 SVGAGI. Here the CDR3 DNA reads TGTGCCAGCAGTTACTCTCCCAGCACAACCTACGAGCAGTACTTC. As protein: CASSYSPSTTYEQYF.

This clonotype was found many times. The chain employs TRBV12-5 and TRBJ1-5, with 8 positions matching TRBD1. Germline loops: CDR1 LGHNT, CDR2 FRNRAP. This CDR3 contains 17 residues. V gave up 5 bases and J gave up 7 bases; unmatched junction bases: 16. This CDR3 reads CASGLGGGRGQVQPQHF. The DNA for the CDR3 is TGTGCTAGTGGTCTGGGGGGTGGCAGGGGGCAGGTACAGCCCCAGCATTTT.

This clonotype was counted ten times or more. The chain is built from TRBV5-4 and TRBJ2-5; 8 bases fit TRBD1. V lost 1 base and J lost 4; bases outside the gene matches: 3. Germline CDR1 is SGHNT and CDR2 is YYREEE (reference sequence). CDR3 length: 14 amino acids. CDR3 nucleotide sequence: TGTGCCAGCAGCTTGCAGGGGGCAGGAGAGACCCAGTACTTC. Its translation: CASSLQGAGETQYF.

On this clonotype: A much larger clone differs by one base, so this may be a read error. The chain links TRBV2 to TRBJ1-3, with a weak D call TRBD1 (6 bases). CDR1 is SNHLY and CDR2 is FYNNEI in the germline V gene. The CDR3 spans 15 residues. The CDR3 loop is CGSSQQGISGNTIYF. The CDR3 region has the DNA TGTGGCAGCAGTCAACAGGGTATCTCTGGAAACACCATATATTTT.

This clonotype was seen a handful of times. The chain links TRBV5-1 to TRBJ1-5, with D perhaps TRBD1 (5 bases). Trimming took 4 bases from V and 2 from J, leaving 13 bases between them. Germline CDR1 and CDR2: SGHRS and YFSETQ. CDR3 size: 15 residues. CDR3 residues: CASSREGSGNQPQHF. The CDR3 bases are TGCGCCAGCAGCCGGGAGGGGTCGGGCAATCAGCCCCAGCATTTT.

A few counts support this clonotype. V and J are TRBV5-1 and TRBJ2-5, with 7 bases aligning to TRBD2. This CDR3 is built from 15 residues. Germline CDR1 reads SGHRS; CDR2 reads YFSETQ. Trimming took 4 bases from V and 3 from J; bases not matched to a gene: 9. CDR3 nucleotide sequence: TGCGCCAGCAGCCCCCGCATACTAGCGAAAGAGACCCAGTACTTC. This gives the protein CASSPRILAKETQYF. Together with reference TRBV5-1 and TRBJ2-5, the CDR3 gives the full variable domain: KAGVTQTPRYLIKTRGQQVTLSCSPISGHRSVSWYQQTPGQGLQFLFEYFSETQRNKGNFPGRFSGRQFSNSRSEMNVSTLELGDSALYLCASSPRILAKETQYFGPGTRLLVL.

The rearrangement joins TRBV5-1 to TRBJ2-1; D uncertain. The CDR3 totals 13 residues. V was clipped by 1 base and J by 2 bases, with 4 bases between them. The germline CDR1 and CDR2 sequences are SGHRS and YFSETQ. The CDR3 coding sequence is TGCGCCAGCAGCTTGTACCCCTACAATGAGCAGTTCTTC. Translating gives CASSLYPYNEQFF.

There are a few counts of this clonotype. The chain has TRBV20-1 and TRBJ1-3, with D uncertain. CDR3 length equals 14 residues. V lost 6 bases to trimming and J lost 0 bases, with 12 bases between them. Per the germline V gene, CDR1 is DFQATT and CDR2 is SNEGSKA (reference sequence). The CDR3 loop reads CSAMKGSSGNTIYF. The CDR3 nucleotides are TGCAGTGCCATGAAAGGCTCCTCTGGAAACACCATATATTTT.

The rearrangement uses TRBV5-4 and TRBJ2-5; 10 nucleotides line up with TRBD2. The CDR3 runs 18 residues. Germline loops: CDR1 SGHNT, CDR2 YYREEE (reference sequence). The trim removed 4 bases at V and 5 bases at J, leaving 17 bases unmatched. The CDR3 DNA is TGTGCCAGCAGCCCGGGAAGGACTAGCGGCCGACGCGGGGAGACCCAGTACTTC. This translates into CASSPGRTSGRRGETQYF.

The chain employs TRBV13 and TRBJ2-1; 13 positions agree with TRBD2. CDR1 and CDR2 from the germline V gene are PRHDT and FYEKMQ (reference sequence). This CDR3 region has 18 residues. V lost 5 bases and J lost 2; bases outside the gene matches: 9. CDR3 DNA: TGTGCCAGCAGCCGCGGGACTAGCGGGATTGGGGCCTACAATGAGCAGTTCTTC. As protein: CASSRGTSGIGAYNEQFF.

The chain couples TRBV5-4 to TRBJ2-1; TRBD2 matches 7 bases. The CDR3 has 12 amino acids. The J segment lost 8 bases and the V segment lost 6 bases, leaving 5 bases of the junction unmatched. Per germline, CDR1 SGHNT and CDR2 YYREEE (reference sequence). CDR3 residues: CASTGRGDEQFF. The CDR3 DNA is TGTGCCAGCACGGGGAGGGGCGATGAGCAGTTCTTC.

This clonotype was seen many times. J is TRBJ1-5 and V is TRBV20-1; D gene ambiguous. Trimming removed 1 base at V and 3 bases at J, with 10 bases between. The germline CDR1 and CDR2 sequences are DFQATT and SNEGSKA (reference sequence). The CDR3 has 14 amino acids. The DNA of the CDR3 is TGCAGTGCTAGAGGTGGAGACATCAATCAGCCCCAGCATTTT. Translation gives CSARGGDINQPQHF.

This clonotype appeared a few times. The chain uses TRBV7-9 and TRBJ2-1; the D call may be TRBD1 or TRBD2 (5 bases each). V lost 0 bases to trimming and J lost 1 base, with 10 bases between them. The CDR3 has 16 residues. Per the germline V gene, CDR1 is SEHNR and CDR2 is FQNEAQ (reference sequence). This CDR3 reads CASSLARGVSYNEQFF. The CDR3 coding sequence is TGTGCCAGCAGCTTAGCGAGGGGTGTATCCTACAATGAGCAGTTCTTC.